What follows describes a single TCR beta chain. No cognate antigen has been identified for it. No base quality values were provided; no much bigger clone lies one nucleotide off. Synthetic TCR analog templates were spiked into each PCR so that absolute template abundance could be estimated from read counts. TCRbeta CDR3 regions were amplified from genomic DNA with bias-controlled V and J gene primers using the immunoSEQ assay. Rearranged TCRbeta segments were sequenced at approximately 20X coverage. In the authors' own workflow: Sequencing errors were corrected by clustering and CDR3s were annotated against IMGT to assign V, D and J genes. Out-of-frame and stop-codon sequences were excluded, and only productive TCRbeta rearrangements were used in downstream analyses. Clonality was computed as one minus Shannon entropy normalized by the log of the number of unique productive sequences. Fisher's exact test with Benjamini-Hochberg correction, using a cutoff of adjusted p below 0.01, was how clones that differed between time points or between blood and tumor were identified. This is the immuneACCESS table as TCRdb keeps it, with only in-frame sequences that have V and J called. A part of the clones is gone; compared with another copy, unresolved V genes explain less than half, and the rest is unexplained. V, J and clone size derive from that table, while D and trimming were established from the DNA sequence. The sample table records 100,000 or so clones; roughly nine tenths of these occur just once. The top ten clonotypes cover 0.7% to 0.95% of the sample.

Per the germline V gene, SNHLY is the CDR1 and FYNNEI is the CDR2. V is clipped by 9 bases and J by 5 bases, and the sequence between their germline boundaries is 20 bases long. Including the terminal cysteine and phenylalanine, the CDR3 comprises 15 residues. The sequence is cut down to CDR3 DNA, 45 bases in frame from base 1. The sample originates from a study of PD-L1 blockade in urothelial cancer (dated by TCRdb to the late 2010s). About the investigation overall: All patients started therapy in about 2014 and received atezolizumab 1,200 mg intravenously every 3 weeks. Blood samples were analyzed at 3 weeks after treatment start (second dose) and at 6 weeks after treatment start. About nine tenths of the roughly 29 patients were identified as males with urothelial cancer of bladder origin, and a prior smoking history was reported by 18 of 29 patients. Durable clinical benefit meant progression-free survival longer than 6 months, and TCR features were also tested against progression-free and overall survival. The study was an exploratory multi-omic analysis of somatic, immune and clinical correlates of response to PD-L1 blockade with atezolizumab in urothelial cancer. An ECOG performance status of 0 or 1 was recorded for the patients, and 0 to 3 prior chemotherapy regimens had been received by the patients. A median of about 140,000 T cells and fewer than 85,000 unique TCRs was obtained from blood samples, and a median clonality of approximately 0.08 was observed. Under 30 patients had pretreatment blood TCR-seq, some 24 had at least one posttreatment blood collection, and some 24 had tumor TCR-seq. TCR sequencing covered pretreatment tumor samples and matched, serially collected peripheral blood taken before and after atezolizumab treatment. Whole exome sequencing and RNA sequencing of pretreatment tumors were performed alongside TCR sequencing in the same patients. Roughly 10 patients achieved durable clinical benefit and 20 did not. The full study reports these points: At 3 weeks after the start of treatment, tumor-associated TCR clones in peripheral blood had expanded more in patients with durable benefit (n ≈ 24, p = 0.022). Because of the small sample size (n ≈ 31) and the many exploratory analyses performed, the results are intended to be regarded as hypothesis-generating. Improved progression-free and overall survival was associated with having pretreatment peripheral blood TCR clonality below the median.

The cohort comprised 25 to 35 patients with locally advanced or metastatic urothelial carcinoma treated at Memorial Sloan Kettering on a trial protocol. Peripheral blood mononuclear cells were collected from each patient pretreatment and during treatment, giving between 1 and 8 total time points per patient. The Qiagen DNeasy Blood extraction kit was used to purify genomic DNA from total PBMCs and tumor samples. PBMCs were collected pretreatment and during treatment, and were isolated and stored as previously described. This sequence uses TRBV2 and TRBJ1-5; possibly the D gene is TRBD1, per 5 matching bases. The source of this sequence is a woman older than 75 with urothelial cancer. The sample in question was PBMCs, obtained around atezolizumab (anti-PD-L1) treatment. The nucleotides read TGTGCCAGTAACTATCTTCTAGGGGCTCATCAGCCCCAGCATTTT. It is translated as CASNYLLGAHQPQHF.